This TCR beta chain was captured by sequencing in a study of shared clonotypes between healthy human individuals. Study results and caveats: When compared with the clonotypes that were shared by all four sorted-subset donors, the non-shared clonotypes turned out to have lower generation probabilities.

The CDR3 is 15 amino acids. Trimming removed 0 bases from V and 3 bases from J, with 11 bases in between. CDR1 and CDR2 (germline): MGHRA, YSYEKL. Turning to this clone: The antigen is unknown.

Selected positively for CCR7 and CD45RO-negative, naive CD8 cells excluded terminally differentiated effector memory CD45RA+ cells. Profiling relied on immunoSEQ multiplex PCR, and the TCRdb table lists in-frame clones only, not all of them. Altogether over 2 million clones are present, approximately 94% being singletons, with the ten largest covering about 1.1%. The sequence was collected from a man aged 18 to 29 in good health. The sample taken for sequencing was naive CD8+ T cells sorted from blood. This chain links TRBV4-1 with TRBJ1-2, with D possibly TRBD1 on 6 matching bases. The CDR3 nucleotides are TGCGCCAGCAGCCAAGAAGGACAGCTATACTATGGCTACACCTTC. It specifies CASSQEGQLYYGYTF.